A selection of T cell receptor beta chains follows, all from one sample in a study of T cells after yellow fever vaccination. TCRdb re-derived calls from the 5' RACE reads in MiXCR, one entry per CDR3 protein. The sample shows some 600,000 distinct CDR3 sequences, roughly 17% of them seen only once. This specimen was PBMCs, taken more than 4 days after the first yellow fever vaccination. The receptors shown here come from a man aged 18 to 35 who received the YFV17D yellow fever vaccine. The CDR3 runs from the conserved cysteine through the conserved F or W. Fields, in order: D gene, V gene, clone size, J gene, CDR3 DNA, CDR3 protein. A D gene is named only where the DNA matches it firmly. A row's size may be missing; if present it is once, few, many or a size class.

TRBD1	TRBV28	-	TRBJ1-4	TGTGCCAGCAGTACTCTTCCGGGACAGGGGGATGAAAAACTGTTTTTT	CASSTLPGQGDEKLFF
-	TRBV6-1	few	TRBJ1-6	TGTGCCAGCAGTGAAGTGTTCGATTCACCCCTCCACTTT	CASSEVFDSPLHF
-	TRBV5-5	many	TRBJ2-1	TGTGCCAGCAGCTTGAGGGATCGCGACAGAAACTCCTACAATGAGCAGTTCTTC	CASSLRDRDRNSYNEQFF
-	TRBV7-8	-	TRBJ1-5	TGTGCCAGTAGGGGCCTCGACCTTAATCAGCCCCAGCATTTT	CASRGLDLNQPQHF
-	TRBV5-4	-	TRBJ2-2	TGTGCCAGCAGCTTTAATAAGGGAGGGGAGCTGTTTTTT	CASSFNKGGELFF
-	TRBV18	few	TRBJ1-4	TGTGCCAGCTCACGGGAGCAGAATGAAAAACTGTTTTTT	CASSREQNEKLFF
-	TRBV11-2	few	TRBJ2-5	TGTGCCAGCAGCAAGGACTGGGGGGAGACCCAGTACTTC	CASSKDWGETQYF
-	TRBV7-2	few	TRBJ1-1	TGTGCCAGCAGCTTAGAGACAGCGAACACTGAAGCTTTCTTT	CASSLETANTEAFF
-	TRBV7-9	-	TRBJ2-3	TGTGCCAGCAGCTCCCCGAAGGGCGGAATAGATACGCAGTATTTT	CASSSPKGGIDTQYF
TRBD2	TRBV25-1	few	TRBJ2-1	TGTGCCAGCAGTGGATTATGGCGGGGGGAGTCAAACTCTGACAATGAGCAGTTCTTC	CASSGLWRGESNSDNEQFF
-	TRBV12-3/TRBV12-4	many	TRBJ2-5	TGTGCCAGCAGCTTAGGGGGGGGCGGAGAGACCCAGTACTTC	CASSLGGGGETQYF
TRBD1	TRBV2	-	TRBJ2-1	TGTGCCAGCACCGGGACAGCGTTTTCCTACAATGAGCAGTTCTTC	CASTGTAFSYNEQFF
-	TRBV6-2/TRBV6-3	-	TRBJ2-7	TGTGCCAGCAGTTATCCAGATCGGTTTGAAGAGCAGTACTTC	CASSYPDRFEEQYF
-	TRBV29-1	-	TRBJ1-5	TGCAGCGTCAGGGGTAGCAATCAGCCCCAGCATTTT	CSVRGSNQPQHF
TRBD2	TRBV7-2	many	TRBJ2-2	TGTGCCAGCAGCTCTCAGCGGGGGGGCCGAGGCACCGGGGAGCTGTTTTTT	CASSSQRGGRGTGELFF
-	TRBV12-3/TRBV12-4	-	TRBJ2-6	TGTGCAGCCAGGGCAAGCTCTGGGGCCAACGTCCTGACTTTC	CAARASSGANVLTF
-	TRBV19	-	TRBJ2-7	TGTGCCAGTAGTATCAGGGACCTCTACGAGCAGTACTTC	CASSIRDLYEQYF
TRBD1	TRBV6-1	few	TRBJ1-5	TGTGCCAGCAGGGAACAGGGGGAGCCCCAGCATTTT	CASREQGEPQHF
TRBD1	TRBV12-3/TRBV12-4	-	TRBJ1-1	TGTGCCAGCAGTTACGACAGGGGGCGGAGCACTGAAGCTTTCTTT	CASSYDRGRSTEAFF
-	TRBV9	-	TRBJ2-1	TGTGCCAGCAGCACCGGACTCCCTAATGAGCAGTTCTTC	CASSTGLPNEQFF
-	TRBV12-3/TRBV12-4	few	TRBJ2-1	TGTGCCAGCAGTTTGATCATTGGTGAGCAGTTCTTC	CASSLIIGEQFF
-	TRBV28	-	TRBJ2-5	TGTGCCAGCGACCCACAGAGAGCCGGCGGGGGCCTAAAAGAGACCCAGTACTTC	CASDPQRAGGGLKETQYF
-	TRBV10-3	-	TRBJ1-1	TGTGCCATCAAAAGAACCATGAACACTGAAGCTTTCTTT	CAIKRTMNTEAFF
-	TRBV7-2	few	TRBJ1-1	TGTGCCATCAAAAGGACAGCGGAAGCTTTCTTT	CAIKRTAEAFF
-	TRBV20-1	-	TRBJ1-1	TGCAGTGCTAGATCAATTCAGGGGCGGCCTGAAGCTTTCTTT	CSARSIQGRPEAFF
-	TRBV6-6	once	TRBJ2-7	TGTGCCAGCAGTTACGTAGGGGCCGAGCAGTACTTC	CASSYVGAEQYF
TRBD2	TRBV7-9	-	TRBJ2-1	TGTGCCAGCAGCTCCCTAATAAGCGGGGGTACTGAGCAGTTCTTC	CASSSLISGGTEQFF
-	TRBV7-2	few	TRBJ1-6	TGTGCCAGCACCGTTAGCTACGATAATTCACCCCTCCACTTT	CASTVSYDNSPLHF
TRBD1	TRBV20-1	-	TRBJ2-3	TGCAGTGCTGTGGACAGGCGAATCTTTAGCACAGATACGCAGTATTTT	CSAVDRRIFSTDTQYF
-	TRBV13	few	TRBJ1-3	TGTGCCAGCAGCCCCAAGGGCGCCTCTGGAAACACCATATATTTT	CASSPKGASGNTIYF
-	TRBV7-2	many	TRBJ2-1	TGTGCCAGCAGCGGCTTACGGGGGCGAGGAGAGCAGTTCTTC	CASSGLRGRGEQFF
TRBD1	TRBV7-3	few	TRBJ1-2	TGTGCCAGCAGCTTAAGCGGACAGGGCGGCTATGGCTACACCTTC	CASSLSGQGGYGYTF
TRBD1	TRBV5-1	few	TRBJ2-7	TGCGCCAGCAGCTTGGGGGGGACAGACGCCGCCTACGAGCAGTACTTC	CASSLGGTDAAYEQYF
-	TRBV7-2	few	TRBJ2-4	TGTGCCAGCAGTCAAACTGGGGCCCAAGCCAAAAACATTCAGTACTTC	CASSQTGAQAKNIQYF
-	TRBV20-1	few	TRBJ1-1	TGCAGTGCTAGAGAAATAGGGTGGAACACTGAAGCTTTCTTT	CSAREIGWNTEAFF
TRBD1	TRBV6-4	few	TRBJ2-7	TGTGCCAGCAGTGGCTTTCCGGGACAGGGAAACTACAAGGGGTACGAGCAGTACTTC	CASSGFPGQGNYKGYEQYF
TRBD2	TRBV24-1	few	TRBJ2-1	TGTGCCACCAGTGATAGCGGGGGGAACACCTATAACTACAATGAGCAGTTCTTC	CATSDSGGNTYNYNEQFF
TRBD1	TRBV7-2	-	TRBJ2-3	TGTGCCAGCAGCAAGACAGGGAACACAGATACGCAGTATTTT	CASSKTGNTDTQYF
-	TRBV6-5	few	TRBJ1-6	TGTGCCAGCAGGACAGGAGGTTATAATTCACCCCTCCACTTT	CASRTGGYNSPLHF
-	TRBV15	-	TRBJ2-1	TGTGCCACCAGCAGACCAAGGAGCGGTGAGCAGTTCTTC	CATSRPRSGEQFF
TRBD1	TRBV10-3	-	TRBJ1-1	TGTGCCATCAGTGAGTCGGGACAGTCAGGGAACACTGAAGCTTTCTTT	CAISESGQSGNTEAFF
-	TRBV4-2	many	TRBJ1-5	TGTGCCAGCAGCCAAGGAGGCTCTGGGAGCAATCAGCCCCAGCATTTT	CASSQGGSGSNQPQHF
-	TRBV9	few	TRBJ1-1	TGTGCCAGCAGCGTGGGCGGTGAGAACACTGAAGCTTTCTTT	CASSVGGENTEAFF
-	TRBV5-1	many	TRBJ2-4	TGCGCCAGCAGCTTGGGGACAGTAGCCAAAAACATTCAGTACTTC	CASSLGTVAKNIQYF
-	TRBV5-4	-	TRBJ2-7	TGTGCCAGCAGCTTGGAGGCGGGCAATCGGTACGAGCAGTACTTC	CASSLEAGNRYEQYF
-	TRBV6-5	-	TRBJ2-7	TGTGCCAGCAGTTACTCGGGGGCCTCCTACGAGCAGTACTTC	CASSYSGASYEQYF
-	TRBV7-9	few	TRBJ1-1	TGTGCCAGCAGCCCGGAGGGGACCTTTGAAGCTTTCTTT	CASSPEGTFEAFF
-	TRBV7-2	-	TRBJ2-6	TGTGCCAGCAGCTTTGAACAAACTGGGGCCAACGTCCTGACTTTC	CASSFEQTGANVLTF
-	TRBV4-1	few	TRBJ2-3	TGCGCCAGCAGCCAAGATTGGGGGGGGGCTTATGATACGCAGTATTTT	CASSQDWGGAYDTQYF
-	TRBV12-3/TRBV12-4	-	TRBJ1-1	TGTGCCAGCAGCCAAGGGGCCTACCCCGTCCCGAACACTGAAGCTTTCTTT	CASSQGAYPVPNTEAFF
-	TRBV5-1	few	TRBJ2-3	TGCGCCAGCAGCTTTTCGCTCCGGCCCCACACAGATACGCAGTATTTT	CASSFSLRPHTDTQYF
-	TRBV24-1	few	TRBJ2-3	TGTGCCACCAGTGAAGACAGCACAGATACGCAGTATTTT	CATSEDSTDTQYF
TRBD1	TRBV4-1	-	TRBJ2-3	TGCGCCAGCAGCCTTGATGGGACAGGCAGCACAGATACGCAGTATTTT	CASSLDGTGSTDTQYF
-	TRBV6-2/TRBV6-3	-	TRBJ1-2	TGTGCCAGCAGTTACTTATCAGGGGAGGATGGCTACACCTTC	CASSYLSGEDGYTF
TRBD2	TRBV27	few	TRBJ2-7	TGTGCCAGCAGTCCCCGAATCAGCGGGGTCGACGAGCAGTACTTC	CASSPRISGVDEQYF